A single sample is the source of the 3 T cell receptor beta chains below, sequenced in a study of blood T cells in healthy people across ages. The authors ran a second PCR of 7 to 11 cycles using a sample-barcoded 5' primer and a J-beta primer mix. Via MiXCR, TCRdb re-called the 5' RACE reads, giving one row per CDR3 protein. The sample contains roughly 650,000 distinct CDR3 sequences, around 32% of which appear only once. Sequencing was performed on blood. The receptor source for this set is an elderly woman in good health.

Of note for this clonotype: This clone may be a read error of a much larger clone one base away. The chain links TRBV30 to TRBJ2-7; 11 nucleotides agree with TRBD2. The germline V gene encodes CDR1 GTSNPN and CDR2 SVGIG (reference sequence). The CDR3 consists of 13 residues. The J segment lost 7 bases and the V segment lost 3 bases, leaving 5 bases of the junction unmatched. The CDR3 sequence: CAWRLAGGHEQYF. Written as DNA, the CDR3 is TGTGCCTGGAGGCTAGCGGGGGGCCATGAGCAGTACTTC.

This clonotype was counted many times. The chain joins TRBV7-3 to TRBJ1-4; D perhaps matches TRBD1 (5 bases). The germline V and J ends were trimmed by 5 bases and 0 bases, with 10 bases remaining between them. This CDR3 has 15 amino acids. Germline CDR1 and CDR2: SGHTA and FQGTGA. CDR3 DNA sequence: TGTGCCAGCAGCCCTATGACAGCAACTAATGAAAAACTGTTTTTT. It is translated as CASSPMTATNEKLFF.

A remark on this clonotype: One base away lies a much larger clone, so this may be a sequencing read error. V and J are TRBV6-4 and TRBJ2-3, with D possibly TRBD2 on 5 matching bases. The CDR3 loop spans 15 amino acids. V was trimmed by 4 bases and J by 2 bases, leaving 13 bases between them. Germline-derived CDR1 and CDR2 are MRHNA and SNTAGT. CDR3 residues: CASSGEATNTDTQYF. The CDR3 DNA is TGTGCCAGCAGTGGAGAGGCGACTAACACAGATACGCAGTATTTT.